This TCR beta chain came from a study of CD8 T cells in Susac syndrome. The germline V gene has CDR1 MDHEN and CDR2 SYDVKM. J was trimmed by 3 bases and V by 6 bases; bases with no gene match: 15. The CDR3 length is 17 residues. After extraction with the RNeasy kit, roughly 0.45 to 1 ug of the RNA was reverse transcribed using random hexamers. Using its own MiXCR run on the immunoSEQ multiplex PCR reads, TCRdb lists one record per CDR3 protein. In the table there are approximately 180,000 distinct CDR3 sequences, 90% to 95% of which are singletons. The source of this sequence is a human donor with Susac syndrome. Sequenced: CD4+ T cells from PBMCs. V and J are TRBV28 and TRBJ2-3; 7 bases map to TRBD2. This chain's CDR3 is CASSDLLAPKDTDTQYF. CDR3 sequence (DNA): TGTGCCAGCAGCGATTTACTAGCGCCTAAGGATACAGATACGCAGTATTTT.